The rows below give T cell receptor beta chains drawn from one sample of a study of cytomegalovirus exposure and HLA in healthy donors. The method was immunoSEQ multiplex PCR; TCRdb's version includes in-frame clones alone and lacks a portion of them. The sample holds some 120,000 clones, about four fifths seen once. Sequencing input: PBMCs. Receptors originate from a male donor in good health and CMV-seropositive. The CDR3 runs from the conserved cysteine through the conserved F or W. A D gene is named only where the DNA matches it firmly. Clone size is given for some rows only: seen once, a few or many times, or a class if the clone is expanded.

once - TRBJ2-3 TRBV6-6 CASRLAQGSDTQYF TGTGCCAGCAGGCTAGCACAGGGATCGGATACGCAGTATTTT
- TRBD2 TRBJ2-1 TRBV9 CASSVGSGRIEGNNEQFF TGTGCCAGCAGCGTTGGTAGCGGGAGGATCGAAGGGAACAATGAGCAGTTCTTC
- - TRBJ2-5 TRBV7-9 CASSFRAGETQYF TGTGCCAGCAGCTTTAGGGCGGGTGAGACCCAGTACTTC
once - TRBJ1-1 TRBV7-3 CASSLLEGNTEAFF TGTGCCAGCAGCTTATTGGAGGGGAACACTGAAGCTTTCTTT
- TRBD2 TRBJ2-1 TRBV18 CASSPLFIGTSGSRGLKYNEQFF TGTGCCAGCTCACCACTATTTATAGGGACTAGCGGGAGCAGGGGATTAAAATACAATGAGCAGTTCTTC
- TRBD1 TRBJ1-2 TRBV28 CASSPYGQGVYGYTF TGTGCCAGCAGTCCCTACGGACAGGGGGTCTATGGCTACACCTTC
- TRBD1 TRBJ1-5 TRBV6-5 CASSYAGGNGDQPQHF TGTGCCAGCAGTTACGCAGGGGGCAACGGGGATCAGCCCCAGCATTTT
few - TRBJ1-4 TRBV2 CASSDPISPRVRLEKLFF TGTGCCAGCAGTGATCCCATCTCTCCCAGGGTTCGCTTAGAAAAACTGTTTTTT
- - TRBJ1-3 TRBV6-6 CASRPAGVSGNTIYF TGTGCCAGCAGACCGGCGGGAGTCTCTGGAAACACCATATATTTT
- - TRBJ2-5 TRBV11-3 CASSYGSRETQYF TGTGCCAGCAGCTACGGGAGTCGGGAGACCCAGTACTTC